This TCR beta chain was sequenced during a study of blood T cell repertoires in COVID-19. Only in-frame clones appear in the TCRdb table, and some are missing; sequencing was by immunoSEQ multiplex PCR. The sample records tens of thousands of clones, roughly 80% being singletons. The CDR3 consists of 13 residues. Trimming took 6 bases from V and 6 from J; bases not matched to a gene: 3. Input material: peripheral blood. The V and J genes are TRBV23-1 and TRBJ2-2; TRBD1 matches 8 bases. TRBV23-1 is marked as an open reading frame, function uncertain. The sequence derives from a human donor in a cohort sampled during active COVID-19. The DNA of the CDR3 is TGCGCCAGCAGCCGGACAGGGCCCGGGGAGCTGTTTTTT. It translates to CASSRTGPGELFF.